This T cell receptor (beta chain) was recorded in a study of PD-1 blockade in classical Hodgkin lymphoma. Data came from immunoSEQ multiplex PCR; TCRdb stores just in-frame clones and leaves some out. The sample has approximately 49,000 clones; 60% to 80% are singletons. Broader study findings: Baseline diversity resembling that of newly diagnosed patients was seen in complete responders.

Noted time point: cycle 4 day 1 (C4D1), after about 6 weeks of nivolumab. Each of the patients experienced relapse following autologous stem cell transplantation, and their brentuximab vedotin exposure differed. As to this clone: The antigen remains undetermined.

This clonotype originated in a human donor with classical Hodgkin lymphoma. The material was peripheral blood mononuclear cells (PBMCs), obtained before the fourth cycle of nivolumab.

The CDR3 region has the DNA TGTGCCAGCAGCCGCGGACTAGCGGGAGGTTACGAGCAGTACTTC. It encodes CASSRGLAGGYEQYF. V usage is TRBV6-5 and J usage is TRBJ2-7; 14 bases map to TRBD2. The CDR3 length is 15 residues. Per the germline V gene, CDR1 is MNHEY and CDR2 is SVGAGI. The trim removed 6 bases at V and 4 bases at J, leaving 5 bases unmatched.